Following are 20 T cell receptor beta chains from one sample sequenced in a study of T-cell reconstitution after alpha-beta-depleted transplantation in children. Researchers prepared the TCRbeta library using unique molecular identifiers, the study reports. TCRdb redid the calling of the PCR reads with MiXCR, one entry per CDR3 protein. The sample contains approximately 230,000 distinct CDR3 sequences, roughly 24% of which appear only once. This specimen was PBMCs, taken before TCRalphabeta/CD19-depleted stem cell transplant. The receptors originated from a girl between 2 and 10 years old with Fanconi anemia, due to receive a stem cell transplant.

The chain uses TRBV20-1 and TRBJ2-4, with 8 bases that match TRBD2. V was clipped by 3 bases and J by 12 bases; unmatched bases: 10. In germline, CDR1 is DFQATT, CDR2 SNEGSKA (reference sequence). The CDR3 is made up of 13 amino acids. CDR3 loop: CSASGHGLADQYF. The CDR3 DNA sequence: TGCAGTGCTAGCGGCCACGGACTAGCAGATCAGTACTTC.

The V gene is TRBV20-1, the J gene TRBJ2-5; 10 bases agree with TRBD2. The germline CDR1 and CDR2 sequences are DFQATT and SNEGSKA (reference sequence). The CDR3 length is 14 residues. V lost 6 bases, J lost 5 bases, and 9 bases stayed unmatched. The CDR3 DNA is TGCAGTGCCCCGAATAAGCGGGGGGGGGAGACCCAGTACTTC. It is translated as CSAPNKRGGETQYF.

CDR3 DNA sequence: TGTGCCACCAGCAGTGGACAGATAAACAATGAGCAGTTCTTC. Protein: CATSSGQINNEQFF. V is TRBV15 and J is TRBJ2-1; D perhaps matches TRBD1 (6 bases). V shed 3 bases and J shed 5 bases, with 11 bases lying between them. Germline V gene sequence: CDR1 LNHNV, CDR2 YYDKDF (reference sequence). The CDR3 spans 14 residues.

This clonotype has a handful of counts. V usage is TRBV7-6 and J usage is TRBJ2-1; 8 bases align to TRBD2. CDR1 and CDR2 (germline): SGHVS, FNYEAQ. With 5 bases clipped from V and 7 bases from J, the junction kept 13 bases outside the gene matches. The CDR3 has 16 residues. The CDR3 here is CASSPPGLGSDNEQFF. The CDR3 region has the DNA TGTGCCAGCAGCCCCCCGGGACTAGGGTCCGATAATGAGCAGTTCTTC.

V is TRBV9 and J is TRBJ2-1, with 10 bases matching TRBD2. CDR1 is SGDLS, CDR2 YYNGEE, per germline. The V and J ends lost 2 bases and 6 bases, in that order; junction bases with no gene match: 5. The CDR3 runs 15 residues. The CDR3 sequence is CASSVTGLATNEQFF. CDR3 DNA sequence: TGTGCCAGCAGCGTTACGGGACTAGCGACCAATGAGCAGTTCTTC. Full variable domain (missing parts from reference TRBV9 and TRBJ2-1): DSGVTQTPKHLITATGQRVTLRCSPRSGDLSVYWYQQSLDQGLQFLIQYYNGEERAKGNILERFSAQQFPDLHSELNLSSLELGDSALYFCASSVTGLATNEQFFGPGTRLTVL.

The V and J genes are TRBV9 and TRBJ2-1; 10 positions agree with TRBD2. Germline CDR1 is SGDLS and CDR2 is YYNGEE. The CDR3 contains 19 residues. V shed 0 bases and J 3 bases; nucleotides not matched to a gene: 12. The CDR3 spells CASSVALAGVEPGYNEQFF. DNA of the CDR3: TGTGCCAGCAGCGTAGCCCTAGCGGGGGTCGAACCCGGCTACAATGAGCAGTTCTTC.

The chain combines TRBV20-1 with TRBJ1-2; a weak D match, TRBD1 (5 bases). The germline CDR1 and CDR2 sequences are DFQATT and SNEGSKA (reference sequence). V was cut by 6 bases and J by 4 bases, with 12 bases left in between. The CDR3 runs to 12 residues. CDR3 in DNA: TGCAGTGCCCGACGGGGGAGCTATGGCTACACCTTC. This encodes CSARRGSYGYTF.

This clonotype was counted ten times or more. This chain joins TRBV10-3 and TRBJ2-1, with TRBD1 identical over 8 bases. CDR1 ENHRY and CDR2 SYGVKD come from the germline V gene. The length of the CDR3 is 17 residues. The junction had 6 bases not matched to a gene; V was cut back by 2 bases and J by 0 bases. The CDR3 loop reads CAISEPGGTGSYNEQFF. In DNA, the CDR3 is TGTGCCATCAGTGAGCCAGGTGGGACAGGCTCCTACAATGAGCAGTTCTTC.

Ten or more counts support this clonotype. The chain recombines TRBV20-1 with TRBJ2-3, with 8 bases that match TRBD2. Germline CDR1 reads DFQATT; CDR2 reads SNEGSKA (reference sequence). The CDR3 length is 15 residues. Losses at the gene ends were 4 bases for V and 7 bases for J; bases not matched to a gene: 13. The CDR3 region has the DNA TGCAGTGCTACCCTTGCCCGGACTAGCTACAATACGCAGTATTTT. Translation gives CSATLARTSYNTQYF.

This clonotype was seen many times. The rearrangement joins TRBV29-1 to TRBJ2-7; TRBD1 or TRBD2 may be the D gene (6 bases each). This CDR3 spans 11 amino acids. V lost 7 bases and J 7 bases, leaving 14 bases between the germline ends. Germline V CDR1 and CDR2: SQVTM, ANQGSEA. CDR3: CSGGAGREQYF. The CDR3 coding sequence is TGCAGCGGGGGGGCTGGTAGGGAGCAGTACTTC.

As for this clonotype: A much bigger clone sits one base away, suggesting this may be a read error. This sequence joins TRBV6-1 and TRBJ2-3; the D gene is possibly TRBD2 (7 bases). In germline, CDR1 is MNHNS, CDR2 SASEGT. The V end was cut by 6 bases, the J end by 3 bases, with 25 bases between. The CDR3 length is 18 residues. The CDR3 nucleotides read TGTGCCAGCAGAGGGGGGGCGCGGACGACAAGAGGGACAGATACGCAGTATTTT. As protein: CASRGGARTTRGTDTQYF.

The CDR3 protein is CSYSPSAGNTIYF. The CDR3 region has the DNA TGCAGCTATTCGCCGAGTGCTGGAAACACCATATATTTT. V gene TRBV29-1 combines with J gene TRBJ1-3, with D unclear. The V gene lost 8 bases and the J gene lost 2 bases, with 13 bases spanning the gap. Germline loops: CDR1 SQVTM, CDR2 ANQGSEA. The length of the CDR3 is 13 residues.

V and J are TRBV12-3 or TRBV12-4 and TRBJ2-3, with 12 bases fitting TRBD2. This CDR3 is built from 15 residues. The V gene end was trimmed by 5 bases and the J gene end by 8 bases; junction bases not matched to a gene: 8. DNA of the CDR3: TGTGCCAGCAGTCCGGGACTAGCGGGTGGCGGTACGCAGTATTTT. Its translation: CASSPGLAGGGTQYF.

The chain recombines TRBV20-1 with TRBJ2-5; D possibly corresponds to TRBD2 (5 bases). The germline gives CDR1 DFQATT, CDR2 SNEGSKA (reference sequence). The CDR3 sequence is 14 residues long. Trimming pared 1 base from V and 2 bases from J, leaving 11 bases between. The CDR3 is CSARGETVQETQYF. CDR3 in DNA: TGCAGTGCTAGAGGGGAGACTGTACAAGAGACCCAGTACTTC.

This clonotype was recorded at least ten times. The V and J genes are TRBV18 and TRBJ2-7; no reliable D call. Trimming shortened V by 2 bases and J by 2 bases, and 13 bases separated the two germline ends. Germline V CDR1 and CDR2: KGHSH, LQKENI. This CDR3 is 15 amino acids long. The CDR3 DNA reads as TGTGCCAGCTCACCATTCTACAGAGGAACCTACGAGCAGTACTTC. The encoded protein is CASSPFYRGTYEQYF.

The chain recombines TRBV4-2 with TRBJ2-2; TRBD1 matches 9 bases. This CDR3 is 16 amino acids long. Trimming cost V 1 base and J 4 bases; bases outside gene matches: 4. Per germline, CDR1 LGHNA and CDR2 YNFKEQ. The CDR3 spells CASSQVQGAGTGELFF. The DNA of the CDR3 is TGTGCCAGCAGCCAAGTACAGGGGGCGGGCACCGGGGAGCTGTTTTTT.

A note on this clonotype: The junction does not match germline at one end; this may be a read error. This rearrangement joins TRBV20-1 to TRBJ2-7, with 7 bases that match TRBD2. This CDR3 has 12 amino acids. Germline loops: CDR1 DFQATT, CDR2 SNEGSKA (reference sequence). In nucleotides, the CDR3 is TGCAGTGCCTGGGGAGGGTCCTACGTGCAGTACTTC. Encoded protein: CSAWGGSYVQYF.

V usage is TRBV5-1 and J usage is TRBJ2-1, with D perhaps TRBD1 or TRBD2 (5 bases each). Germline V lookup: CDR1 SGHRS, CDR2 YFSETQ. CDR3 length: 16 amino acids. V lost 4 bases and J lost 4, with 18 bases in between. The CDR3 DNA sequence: TGCGCCAGCAGCGCCACTAGTACGAAGGGGTACAATGAGCAGTTCTTC. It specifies CASSATSTKGYNEQFF. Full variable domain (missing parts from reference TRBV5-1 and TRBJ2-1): KAGVTQTPRYLIKTRGQQVTLSCSPISGHRSVSWYQQTPGQGLQFLFEYFSETQRNKGNFPGRFSGRQFSNSRSEMNVSTLELGDSALYLCASSATSTKGYNEQFFGPGTRLTVL.

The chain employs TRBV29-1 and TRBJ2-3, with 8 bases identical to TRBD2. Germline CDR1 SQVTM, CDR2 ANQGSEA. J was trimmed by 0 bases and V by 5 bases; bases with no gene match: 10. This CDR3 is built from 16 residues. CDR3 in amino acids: CSVRGVSGDSTDTQYF. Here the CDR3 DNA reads TGCAGCGTTCGTGGGGTTAGCGGGGACAGCACAGATACGCAGTATTTT.

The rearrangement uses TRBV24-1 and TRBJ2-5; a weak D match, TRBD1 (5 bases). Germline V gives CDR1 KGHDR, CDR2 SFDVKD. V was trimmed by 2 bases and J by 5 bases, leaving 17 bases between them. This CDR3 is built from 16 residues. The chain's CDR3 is CATSDSRGQLLETQYF. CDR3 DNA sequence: TGTGCCACCAGTGATTCTAGGGGTCAATTATTGGAGACCCAGTACTTC.